What follows is one T cell receptor (beta chain) and its context. What antigen it recognizes has not been identified. Per-base quality was not reported, and no clone a single base away is much larger than it. This entry comes from a study of blood T cell repertoires in COVID-19 (dated by TCRdb to 2020 to 2022). Notes on the research overall: Samples covering the acute and convalescent phases of COVID-19 were provided by collaborators in the United States, Italy and Spain. Samples came from the ongoing ImmuneRACE study (first 160 participants) plus 1,254 subjects from 6 global collaborators. Where available, HLA class I and class II types were obtained from metadata supplied by the sample provider rather than from assay-based typing. A freely available public database, intended as a resource for researchers studying the immune response to SARS-CoV-2, is where the repertoires were released. Subjects who had been exposed to COVID-19, were actively infected with it, or had recovered from it provided the deeply sampled blood TCRbeta repertoires that made up the dataset. Sample metadata almost always included a de-identified subject ID, COVID-19 status, age in years and sex. The prospective study material was composed of cDNA or gDNA derived from T cells, B-cell-depleted T cells, or PBMCs. Study-wide findings and limitations: How much clinical and demographic metadata was included differed by source and by participant, and the metadata was provided uncurated.

Whole blood was collected in K2EDTA tubes by collaborating institutions according to the institutions' own protocols. For TCRbeta analysis, collaborators shipped samples in one of three forms: frozen whole blood, isolated PBMCs, or DNA extracted from either of those sample types. TCRbeta CDR3 regions were amplified from genomic DNA by means of the immunoSEQ Assay, a bias-controlled multiplex PCR. The published analysis was carried out like this. Nucleated cell counts per sample were estimated from amplification of reference gene primers within the assay. To quantify the absolute abundance of each unique TCRbeta CDR3 rearrangement, sequence reads were collapsed and filtered. For each sample, productive Simpson clonality was calculated by taking the square root of Simpson's diversity index across productive rearrangements. The immuneACCESS repertoire file appears here via TCRdb, limited to in-frame rearrangements. These files lack a portion of the clones; in checked studies, under half of the deficit traces to unresolved V genes, and the cause of the others is not known. The DNA was the basis for D and trimming; V, J and clone size are from that table. The sample includes 60,000 or so clones, with about 80% observed a single time. The top ten clonotypes cover around 3.7% of the sample.

This TCR derives from a woman at least 80 years old with acute or convalescent COVID-19. Sequencing used peripheral blood.

The CDR3 loop reads CASRGQGRTEAFF. The DNA is as follows: TGCGCCAGCAGGGGACAGGGGAGGACTGAAGCTTTCTTT. Recombination connected TRBV5-1 to TRBJ1-1; TRBD1 fits 10 bases in the junction. CDR1 and CDR2 (SGHRS, YFSETQ) derive from the germline V gene. From V the trimming removes 5 bases and from J it removes 5 bases, while the gene matches leave 3 bases of the junction unaccounted for. Including the terminal cysteine and phenylalanine, the CDR3 comprises 13 residues. CDR3 DNA only is kept here, 39 bases in frame from base 1.